Included here is one T cell receptor (beta chain) sequence, with context. The antigen is undetermined. The data are from a study of beta chain features in type 1 diabetes. Study results and caveats: In all four CD4+ subsets, TCRB CDR3 length was significantly, moderately reduced in type 1 diabetes. A cDNA-based sequencing approach could over-represent cells with high TCR expression.

The investigators reverse transcribed all of the isolated RNA, so they sequenced expressed TCRB transcripts. Average reads for naive, central memory and regulatory T cell samples were about 3.57 million. Produced via immunoSEQ multiplex PCR; TCRdb's table is partial and in-frame only. The sample yields around 430,000 clones, 25% to 35% seen once. Germline V gene lookup returns CDR1 SGHRS and CDR2 YFSETQ. The ends were cut back, 5 bases at V and 0 bases at J, with 8 bases in the middle. There are 14 residues in the CDR3. Cell sorting via CD45RO/CCR7/CD25/CD127/CD95/CD27 was performed to obtain CD4+ naive, central memory, regulatory and stem cell-like memory cells.

The sample comprised naive CD4+ T cells from blood. The receptor was isolated from a man younger than 35 in good health. The chain links TRBV5-1 to TRBJ2-2; TRBD2 is a possible D gene (6 bases). The CDR3 loop reads CASRPSANTGELFF. As DNA, the CDR3 is TGCGCCAGCAGGCCTAGCGCGAACACCGGGGAGCTGTTTTTT. Using reference TRBV5-1 and TRBJ2-2 for the parts outside the CDR3, the full variable domain is KAGVTQTPRYLIKTRGQQVTLSCSPISGHRSVSWYQQTPGQGLQFLFEYFSETQRNKGNFPGRFSGRQFSNSRSEMNVSTLELGDSALYLCASRPSANTGELFFGEGSRLTVL.